Listed below are T cell receptor beta chains from one sample, sequenced in a study of vaccination and CD4 T cells after COVID-19. TCRdb reprocessed the PCR reads with MiXCR, giving one entry per CDR3 protein. This sample yields 20,000 or so distinct CDR3 sequences, of which over 55% are seen a single time; roughly a tenth belongs to the top ten. No antigen has been identified for these receptors. The sequences come from CD4+ T cells from blood, cultured in vitro, collected after SARS-CoV-2 vaccination. These receptors were collected from a human donor who had recovered from COVID-19. Each CDR3 is given with its conserved first and last residue. The D gene is left open where the match is weak. For some rows the clone size is stated as once, few or many, or as a class when expanded; others skip it.

v_gene	j_gene	abundance	len	d_gene	CDR3nt	CDR3aa
TRBV25-1	TRBJ1-1	NA	18	TRBD1	TGTGCCAGCAGTGCCCCCAGGACAGGGGGCGTTTTTTGGGCTGAAGCTTTCTTT	CASSAPRTGGVFWAEAFF
TRBV20-1	TRBJ1-5	few	15	NA	TGCAGTGCTAGGGACAGCCCAAATAGCAATCAGCCCCAGCATTTT	CSARDSPNSNQPQHF
TRBV15	TRBJ2-5	few	14	NA	TGTGCCACCAGCGGGGGAGCAGGGAAAGAGACCCAGTACTTC	CATSGGAGKETQYF
TRBV6-2/TRBV6-3	TRBJ1-3	NA	15	TRBD1	TGTGCCAGCAGCCGGGGACAGACCCATGGAAACACCATATATTTT	CASSRGQTHGNTIYF
TRBV6-2/TRBV6-3	TRBJ1-6	NA	14	NA	TGTGCCAGCAGTTACGACAGCAATAATTCACCCCTCCACTTT	CASSYDSNNSPLHF
TRBV6-1	TRBJ1-2	few	11	NA	TGTGCCACCAGGACGACGGATGGCTACACCTTC	CATRTTDGYTF
TRBV7-2	TRBJ2-7	NA	15	TRBD1	TGTGCCAGCAGCGTTACACGGACAGGGCCCTACGAGCAGTACTTC	CASSVTRTGPYEQYF
TRBV12-3/TRBV12-4	TRBJ1-1	NA	13	NA	TGTGCCAGCAGTCGGGCGGGGAACACTGAAGCTTTCTTT	CASSRAGNTEAFF
TRBV7-2	TRBJ1-2	NA	15	NA	TGTGCCAGCAGCTTACCCTTCAACCGGGGGTATGGCTACACCTTC	CASSLPFNRGYGYTF
TRBV20-1	TRBJ1-3	NA	14	NA	TGCAGTGCTAGAGAGAAGAGCTCTGGAAACACCATATATTTT	CSAREKSSGNTIYF
TRBV7-9	TRBJ1-1	NA	16	TRBD1	TGTGCCAGCAGCTTAGGAACGACAGGGCTGAACACTGAAGCTTTCTTT	CASSLGTTGLNTEAFF
TRBV7-8	TRBJ1-5	few	17	NA	TGTGCCAGCAGCCCACTCGGAGGTGGAGGGTCCAATCAGCCCCAGCATTTT	CASSPLGGGGSNQPQHF
TRBV20-1	TRBJ2-2	NA	12	NA	TGCAGTGCTAGTGAGGGCACCGGGGAGCTGTTTTTT	CSASEGTGELFF
TRBV7-2	TRBJ2-3	NA	16	NA	TGTGCCAGCAGCCCATCCAGGGGATTTAGCACAGATACGCAGTATTTT	CASSPSRGFSTDTQYF
TRBV19	TRBJ2-3	once	15	NA	TGTGCCAGTAGTAATAGGGCGGGCGGCACAGATACGCAGTATTTT	CASSNRAGGTDTQYF
TRBV11-3	TRBJ1-1	few	15	NA	TGTGCCAGCAGCTCGTATGGGGGGGCAGGCGCTGAAGCTTTCTTT	CASSSYGGAGAEAFF
TRBV20-1	TRBJ2-2	once	15	NA	TGCAGTGCTAGAAGGCAGCCGCGACCCACCGGGGAGCTGTTTTTT	CSARRQPRPTGELFF
TRBV24-1	TRBJ1-5	NA	15	NA	TGTGCCACCAGTGATTCGACGGCAGTCGGGGGCAACCAGCATTTT	CATSDSTAVGGNQHF